Here is one T cell receptor (beta chain) with its context. The target antigen is unknown. These data originate in a study of OX40 agonist ivuxolimab in advanced cancers. Regarding the study as a whole: The investigators did not determine what antigen specificity the expanded peripheral T cells had. Both blood CD4+ and CD8+ T cells showed clonal growth by week 6 at 0.1 to 3.0 mg/kg.

Sequenced by immunoSEQ multiplex PCR; TCRdb stores in-frame clones only, minus some. This table has roughly 80,000 clones, roughly 84% appearing once. The CDR3 length is 16 residues. Germline V lookup: CDR1 SGDLS, CDR2 YYNGEE. V lost 0 bases and J lost 0, with 7 bases in between. This receptor was taken from an adult with an advanced solid tumor such as melanoma, head and neck, liver or kidney cancer. This chain uses TRBV9 with TRBJ2-6, with D possibly TRBD1 on 5 matching bases. The sample consisted of CD4+ or CD8+ T cells sorted from blood, taken in a trial of the OX40 agonist ivuxolimab. The CDR3 nucleotides are TGTGCCAGCAGCGTAGAAGGGGCCTCTGGGGCCAACGTCCTGACTTTC. This encodes CASSVEGASGANVLTF. Combining the CDR3 with reference TRBV9 and TRBJ2-6 gives the whole variable domain DSGVTQTPKHLITATGQRVTLRCSPRSGDLSVYWYQQSLDQGLQFLIQYYNGEERAKGNILERFSAQQFPDLHSELNLSSLELGDSALYFCASSVEGASGANVLTFGAGSRLTVL.